This entry describes one T cell receptor beta chain. Antigen unknown. Trimming removed 5 bases from V and 7 bases from J; junction bases left unmatched: 19. Germline lookup yields CDR1 MDHEN and CDR2 SYDVKM. The CDR3 runs to 19 residues. The PCR employed 60 Vbeta primers together with 13 Jbeta primers. Using immunoSEQ multiplex PCR, the repertoire was profiled, and TCRdb retains in-frame clones only, with some absent. This table holds 100,000 to 150,000 clones, around 73% found once. The data derive from a study of cytomegalovirus exposure and HLA in healthy donors. In the study overall: Earlier results showed roughly 120 million unique TCR beta sequences derived from roughly 180 million T cells. Within the Caucasian-associated ancestry cluster were roughly 81% of the approximately 400 genotyped donors. Overall study findings and caveats: TRBV6-2, TRBV6-3 and some other V segments were excluded as indistinguishable. Accurate HLA-A and HLA-B prediction from TCR beta sequences was reported for most subjects.

The chain uses TRBV28 and TRBJ2-2; 10 bases line up with TRBD1. This TCR derives from a female donor in good health and CMV-seronegative. Sequenced sample: PBMCs. CDR3 in amino acids: CASSLPPPGTGVRVGELFF. The DNA of the CDR3 is TGTGCCAGCAGTCTCCCCCCTCCGGGGACAGGGGTTCGGGTCGGGGAGCTGTTTTTT.